This TCR beta chain was documented in a study of blood T cell repertoires in COVID-19. About the study: COVID-19 samples collected from the United States, Italy and Spain covered acute and convalescent phases.

Recruited during active infection, patients (from Seattle) were subsequently followed longitudinally. In the source study's methods: Scientists estimated how many nucleated cells there were by amplifying reference gene primers. Generated by immunoSEQ multiplex PCR, the TCRdb table keeps only in-frame clones and is missing some. V and J calls and clone size are as listed in that table; D and trimming were resolved from the DNA. This table has fewer than 300,000 clones, 80% to 85% appearing once. Germline CDR1 MDHEN, CDR2 SYDVKM. This CDR3 spans 14 amino acids. The junction had 2 bases not matched to a gene; V was cut back by 6 bases and J by 7 bases.

The origin of this receptor is a person aged 65-85 years with COVID-19, enrolled during active disease. Input material: peripheral blood. The V gene is TRBV28, the J gene TRBJ2-2; 13 bases are a match to TRBD2. The CDR3 sequence is CASSRLAGGGELFF. In DNA, the CDR3 is TGTGCCAGCAGCCGACTAGCGGGAGGCGGGGAGCTGTTTTTT.